This TCR beta chain was captured by sequencing in a study of a mutant IDH1 vaccine in newly diagnosed glioma (dated by TCRdb to 2020 to 2023). Broadly, across the study: Eight vaccinations were administered to patients in weeks 1, 3, 5, 7, 11, 15, 19 and 23, corresponding to visits V03 through V10. Vaccination was initiated 4-6 weeks after radiotherapy alone, or concurrently with temozolomide cycles in the chemotherapy-containing groups. Of the 25 to 35 patients who were treated, about 62% were male and about 40% were female, and the mean age was roughly 40 years. Before enrollment, patients had received standard therapy of radiotherapy alone, temozolomide alone, or radiochemotherapy with temozolomide; most received the combination. Peripheral blood was drawn at six visits: V03 (baseline), V05, V07, V10, V12 and V13. For exploratory analyses, about two dozen treated patients had longitudinal TCRB deep sequencing done wherever samples were available.

Read against the paper, the sample's time point label means: week 23, last vaccination. A 20-mer mutant IDH1 peptide at 300 micrograms in Montanide made up each vaccine dose, which was injected subcutaneously together with topical imiquimod. All donors had newly diagnosed IDH1-mutant astrocytomas of WHO grade 3 or 4 that showed loss of nuclear ATRX. The samples were drawn from NOA16, a multicentre, single-arm, open-label phase I trial in Germany that tested a mutant IDH1 peptide vaccine in humans for the first time. Genomic DNA for TCRB sequencing was extracted from EDTA blood using the DNeasy Blood and Tissue Kit. V is clipped by 4 bases and J by 6 bases, and the sequence between their germline boundaries is 11 bases long. For CDR1 and CDR2, the germline V gene lists SGHDT and YYEEEE. The CDR3 sequence holds 13 residues, the cysteine and phenylalanine included. Left in the record is the CDR3 DNA by itself, 39 bases read in frame from the first base.

Here is what the overall study found, with its caveats: Selection of PBMC samples for TCRB deep sequencing was based on availability. Across multiple MHC alleles, vaccine-induced immune responses were seen in more than 80% of patients. Changes in the top peripheral T cell clonotypes picked up by TCRB sequencing did not appear to be linked to pseudoprogression. The authors noted that analyses of patient blood samples could not be reproduced because of sample limitations.

This clone was counted a few times. The specificity of this receptor is unknown. No base quality information exists; no much larger clone differs at one position. Library generation was performed with the immunoSEQ multiplex PCR assay. Rearranged TCR beta chain sequences were amplified using the hsTCRB Kit according to the manufacturer's protocol. TCRB libraries were sequenced on an Illumina MiSeq. The original pipeline was this. The proprietary platform of the kit vendor was used for demultiplexing, trimming and gene mapping. The source is immuneACCESS, and TCRdb retained only in-frame sequences with V and J called. Part of the clones is not carried over; for the studies checked, unresolved V genes explain less than half of this, and the remainder is unexplained. The V and J calls and clone size come from that table; D and trimming were worked out from the DNA. The sample yields roughly 28,000 clones; approximately 84% were counted once. In total, the top ten clones hold 8.2% of the sample.

This clonotype was obtained from a woman in her late teens or twenties with glioma. The sequence links TRBV5-6 to TRBJ1-5; no D gene call is confident. The material was PBMCs, obtained from a glioma patient whose treatment included an IDH1 peptide vaccine. The DNA is TGTGCCAGCAGCCCCGGGGTGGGTCAGCCCCAGCATTTT. This codes for CASSPGVGQPQHF.